These 17 T cell receptor beta chains originate from one sample sequenced in a study of read filtering for tumor transcriptome and immune sequencing. The library was built from about 400 ng RNA with molecular barcoded adaptors for alpha/delta and beta/gamma chains. From the reads, TCRdb called clonotypes with MiXCR, one entry per CDR3 protein. The data hold 39,000 or so distinct CDR3 sequences, with roughly 13% observed a single time. The sample comprised a population of CD138-negative cells sorted from bone marrow. Receptor source: a donor aged 40 or over with multiple myeloma.

This clonotype was observed many times. The chain recombines TRBV29-1 with TRBJ2-2, with 12 positions matching TRBD2. Germline V lookup: CDR1 SQVTM, CDR2 ANQGSEA. This CDR3 spans 19 amino acids. Losses at the gene ends were 0 bases for V and 4 bases for J; bases not matched to a gene: 12. CDR3: CSVEDPRTSGASSTGELFF. CDR3 bases: TGCAGCGTTGAAGATCCCCGGACTAGCGGGGCCTCCTCCACCGGGGAGCTGTTTTTT.

In this sample, this clonotype turned up many times. J is TRBJ2-3 and V is TRBV20-1; D is perhaps TRBD1 or TRBD2 (5 bases each). This CDR3 contains 15 residues. Trimming took off 0 bases at V and 5 bases at J, with 15 bases between the two ends. The germline CDR1 and CDR2 sequences are DFQATT and SNEGSKA (reference sequence). This chain's CDR3 is CSARDEGRVRDTQYF. The CDR3, as DNA: TGCAGTGCTAGAGATGAGGGCAGGGTCAGAGATACGCAGTATTTT.

This clonotype was found many times. The gene calls are TRBV5-1 and TRBJ2-3, with TRBD1 identical over 8 bases. The CDR3 loop spans 16 amino acids. J lost 0 bases, V lost 4 bases, and 7 bases had no gene match. Germline CDR1 and CDR2: SGHRS and YFSETQ. Here the CDR3 DNA reads TGCGCCAGCAGCGTCGGACAGGGCCATAGCACAGATACGCAGTATTTT. Amino acids: CASSVGQGHSTDTQYF. Based on the CDR3 plus reference TRBV5-1 and TRBJ2-3, the full variable domain is KAGVTQTPRYLIKTRGQQVTLSCSPISGHRSVSWYQQTPGQGLQFLFEYFSETQRNKGNFPGRFSGRQFSNSRSEMNVSTLELGDSALYLCASSVGQGHSTDTQYFGPGTRLTVL.

This clonotype has a count of ten or more. The chain combines TRBV6-5 with TRBJ2-7; 12 bases are a match to TRBD2. In germline, CDR1 is MNHEY, CDR2 SVGAGI. The CDR3 spans 15 residues. V was pared by 6 bases and J by 4 bases, with 7 bases of the junction left unmatched. CDR3 protein: CASRPTSGSLYEQYF. CDR3 DNA sequence: TGTGCCAGCAGACCGACTAGCGGGAGTTTGTACGAGCAGTACTTC.

About this clonotype itself: One end of the junction fails to match germline, which may point to a read error. V is TRBV5-5 and J is TRBJ2-7; D not certain. The CDR3 is 14 amino acids. Germline lookup yields CDR1 SGHKS and CDR2 YYEKEE (reference sequence). CDR3 bases: TGTGCCAGCAGCTTGAGAGCCGGAACCTACGAGCAGCACTTC. As protein: CASSLRAGTYEQHF.

This clonotype was observed a handful of times. The junction and the germline gene differ at one end; a read error may be behind it. This rearrangement joins TRBV7-7 to TRBJ2-5, with D possibly being TRBD2 (6 bases). The CDR3 runs to 15 residues. From germline, CDR1 is SSHAT and CDR2 FNYEAQ (reference sequence). The CDR3 bases are TGTGCTAGCAGCCCCCCGGGGGACCAGGAAGAGACCCAGTACTTC. It encodes CASSPPGDQEETQYF.

This clonotype was picked up many times. The V gene is TRBV11-2, the J gene TRBJ1-4; D not resolved. CDR1 is SGHAT, CDR2 FQNNGV, per germline. Deletions cut 5 bases from V and 5 bases from J, with 15 bases between. This CDR3 contains 15 residues. CDR3 in amino acids: CASSRLVGPNEKLFF. CDR3 coding DNA: TGTGCCAGCAGCCGCCTAGTAGGGCCGAATGAAAAACTGTTTTTT.

This clonotype was seen repeatedly, ten times or more. The CDR3 sequence: CSAPHRGAYGYTF. Written as DNA, the CDR3 is TGCAGTGCTCCCCACAGGGGGGCCTATGGCTACACCTTC. The V and J genes are TRBV20-1 and TRBJ1-2, with TRBD1 matching over 8 bases. CDR1 is DFQATT, CDR2 SNEGSKA, per germline (reference sequence). This CDR3 is 13 amino acids long. V shed 5 bases and J 4 bases; nucleotides not matched to a gene: 6.

This clonotype appeared many times. This chain links TRBV30 with TRBJ2-1; 8 bases fit TRBD2. The germline gives CDR1 GTSNPN, CDR2 SVGIG (reference sequence). The CDR3 contains 18 residues. The V and J ends lost 0 bases and 10 bases, in that order; junction bases with no gene match: 20. CDR3 loop: CAWSVGLVAGIPGDEQFF. Written as DNA, the CDR3 is TGTGCCTGGAGTGTAGGTTTGGTAGCGGGGATCCCGGGAGACGAGCAGTTCTTC.

This clonotype was seen many times. The chain joins TRBV20-1 to TRBJ2-1, with D tentatively TRBD2 (6 bases). The germline V and J ends were trimmed by 5 bases and 2 bases, with 19 bases remaining between them. Germline V gene lookup returns CDR1 DFQATT and CDR2 SNEGSKA (reference sequence). The length of the CDR3 is 16 residues. The CDR3 is CSAGGGTSATYNEQFF. The DNA for the CDR3 is TGCAGTGCTGGAGGCGGGACTTCCGCCACCTACAATGAGCAGTTCTTC.

This clonotype has at least ten counts. V gene TRBV6-6 combines with J gene TRBJ2-1; D not certain. Looked up from germline, CDR1 is MNHNY and CDR2 is SVGAGI (reference sequence). The CDR3 has 18 amino acids. Trimming shortened V by 4 bases and J by 2 bases, and 21 bases separated the two germline ends. The CDR3 spells CASSLSVDPGLTYNEQFF. The CDR3 DNA reads TGTGCCAGCAGTTTGTCGGTCGATCCAGGCCTAACCTACAATGAGCAGTTCTTC.

This clonotype came up many times. The chain uses TRBV5-1 and TRBJ1-2, with 7 bases aligning to TRBD1. Germline values: CDR1 SGHRS, CDR2 YFSETQ. The CDR3 length is 14 residues. With 0 bases clipped from V and 2 bases from J, the junction kept 1 base outside the gene matches. CDR3 sequence reads: CASSLDRGNYGYTF. CDR3 nucleotides: TGCGCCAGCAGCTTGGACAGGGGAAACTATGGCTACACCTTC.

Note on this clonotype: A single base separates this from a much larger clone, so it may be a read error. This chain joins TRBV2 and TRBJ2-7; possible D gene TRBD1, 6 bases. Germline V CDR1 and CDR2: SNHLY, FYNNEI. This CDR3 is 14 amino acids long. Trimming stripped 4 bases from V and 6 bases from J, with 16 bases between. The CDR3 is CASSAGTRPREQYF. Written as DNA, the CDR3 is TGTGCCAGCAGTGCAGGGACACGACCCCGCGAGCAGTACTTC.

This clonotype was seen repeatedly, ten times or more. This sequence joins TRBV5-1 and TRBJ2-5; TRBD1 is a possible D gene (6 bases). Trimming left V 4 bases short and J 2 bases short, with 15 bases between. The CDR3 runs 15 residues. Looked up from germline, CDR1 is SGHRS and CDR2 is YFSETQ. CDR3 sequence: CASSQGHGQQETQYF. CDR3 coding DNA: TGCGCCAGCAGCCAAGGTCACGGACAGCAAGAGACCCAGTACTTC.

As regards this clonotype: Possible read error: a much larger clone is one base away. The rearrangement joins TRBV11-3 to TRBJ2-1, with TRBD2 as a possible D gene (5 bases). V was shortened by 5 bases and J by 8 bases, with 16 bases between the two germline ends. Germline values: CDR1 SGHNT, CDR2 YENEEA. The CDR3 consists of 14 residues. The CDR3 DNA is TGTGCCAGCAGCCCGTGGACTTGGGAAGATGAGCAGTTCTTC. Its translation: CASSPWTWEDEQFF.

This clonotype was counted at least ten times. V and J are TRBV18 and TRBJ1-4; perhaps TRBD1 as D (6 bases). The germline gives CDR1 KGHSH, CDR2 LQKENI. CDR3 length: 15 amino acids. V lost 0 bases, J lost 4 bases, and 9 bases lay in between. The CDR3 loop is CASSPPRGFNEKLFF. Here the CDR3 DNA reads TGTGCCAGCTCACCACCGAGGGGGTTTAATGAAAAACTGTTTTTT.

This clonotype was recorded at least ten times. The rearrangement joins TRBV7-2 to TRBJ2-1; no firm D call. The V and J ends lost 4 bases and 0 bases respectively, with 7 bases between them. Germline V gene lookup returns CDR1 SGHTA and CDR2 FQGNSA. The CDR3 totals 14 residues. Here the CDR3 reads CASSSLSSYNEQFF. The CDR3 region has the DNA TGTGCCAGCAGCTCATTGAGCTCCTACAATGAGCAGTTCTTC.